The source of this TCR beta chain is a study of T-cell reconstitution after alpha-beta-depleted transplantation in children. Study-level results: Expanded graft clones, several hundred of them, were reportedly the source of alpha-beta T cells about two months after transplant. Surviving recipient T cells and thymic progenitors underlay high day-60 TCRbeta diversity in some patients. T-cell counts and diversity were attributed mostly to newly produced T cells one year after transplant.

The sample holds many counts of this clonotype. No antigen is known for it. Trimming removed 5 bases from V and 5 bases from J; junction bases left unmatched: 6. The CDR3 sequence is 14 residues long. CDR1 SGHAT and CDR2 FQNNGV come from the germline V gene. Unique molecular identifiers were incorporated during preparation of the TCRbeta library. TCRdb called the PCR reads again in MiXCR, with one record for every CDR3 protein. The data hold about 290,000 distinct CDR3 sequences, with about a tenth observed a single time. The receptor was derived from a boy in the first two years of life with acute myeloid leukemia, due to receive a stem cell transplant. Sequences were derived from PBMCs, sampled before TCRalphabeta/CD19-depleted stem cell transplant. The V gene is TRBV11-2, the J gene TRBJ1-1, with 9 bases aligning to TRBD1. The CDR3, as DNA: TGTGCCAGCAGCCGGGACAGGGCTAGGACTGAAGCTTTCTTT. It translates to CASSRDRARTEAFF.